This is a list of T cell receptor beta chains from one sample in a study of blood T cell repertoires in COVID-19. TCRdb keeps only in-frame clones here, not all; method: immunoSEQ multiplex PCR. The sample holds fewer than 200,000 clones, approximately 86% seen once. The specimen was peripheral blood. Every receptor here comes from a man aged 45-60 years with active or convalescent COVID-19. Each CDR3 is given with its conserved first and last residue. The D gene is left open where the match is weak. The listing skips clone size in some rows; elsewhere it reads once, few, many or a size class.

v_gene,j_gene,d_gene,abundance,CDR3nt,CDR3aa
TRBV7-9,TRBJ1-2,TRBD1,-,TGTGCCAGCAGCGCAGGACAGGCAGGCTACACCTTC,CASSAGQAGYTF
TRBV28,TRBJ1-2,-,-,TGTGCCAGCACCCTTGGGCGGGGGGCTTATGGCTACACCTTC,CASTLGRGAYGYTF
TRBV18,TRBJ2-2,TRBD1,-,TGTGCCAGCTCGGACAGGGGCGGCGGGGAGCTGTTTTTT,CASSDRGGGELFF
TRBV24-1,TRBJ2-1,TRBD2,-,TGTGCCACCAGTGACCCCGGGACTAGCGGTGACAATGAGCAGTTCTTC,CATSDPGTSGDNEQFF
TRBV7-6,TRBJ2-3,TRBD2,-,TGTGCCAGCAGCCGATCGGGGGGGTACACAGATACGCAGTATTTT,CASSRSGGYTDTQYF
TRBV29-1,TRBJ2-1,TRBD2,-,TGCAGCGTTGGACTAGCGGGGGGCAATGAGCAGTTCTTC,CSVGLAGGNEQFF
TRBV19,TRBJ2-1,-,-,TGTGCCAGTAGTATGACGACAGAACTGCGCTACAATGAGCAGTTCTTC,CASSMTTELRYNEQFF
TRBV9,TRBJ2-1,TRBD2,-,TGTGCCAGCAGCAGACTAGCGGGAGGGATCTACAATGAGCAGTTCTTC,CASSRLAGGIYNEQFF
TRBV7-3,TRBJ2-7,TRBD1,few,TGTGCCAGCAGCCGGGACAGGGGCTACGAGCAGTACTTC,CASSRDRGYEQYF
TRBV5-6,TRBJ2-7,-,few,TGTGCCAGCAGCTTCCAGCCGGAGGGCCACTACGAGCAGTACTTC,CASSFQPEGHYEQYF
TRBV5-6,TRBJ2-2,TRBD1,-,TGTGCCAGCAGCTCAAGACAGGGGATCCGCACCGGGGAGCTGTTTTTT,CASSSRQGIRTGELFF